These 19 T cell receptor beta chains were sequenced from one sample in a study of blood T cell repertoires in COVID-19. Only in-frame clones appear in the TCRdb table, and some are missing; sequencing was by immunoSEQ multiplex PCR. This sample has 120,000 to 150,000 clones, with about 85% found just once. The sample taken for sequencing was peripheral blood. The receptors were gathered from a human donor in a cohort sampled during active COVID-19.

The V and J genes are TRBV11-2 and TRBJ1-4; 9 positions match TRBD1. The V and J ends lost 4 bases and 13 bases, in that order; junction bases with no gene match: 16. The CDR3 extends over 16 amino acids. CDR1 and CDR2 from the germline V gene are SGHAT and FQNNGV. The chain's CDR3 is CASSSETRGTGFGLFF. The CDR3 nucleotides read TGTGCCAGCAGCTCGGAGACCAGGGGGACAGGGTTTGGACTGTTTTTT.

The sample holds a few counts of this clone. The chain links TRBV5-1 to TRBJ2-5; 9 nucleotides line up with TRBD1. V lost 4 bases, J lost 4 bases, and 5 bases stayed unmatched. CDR1 and CDR2 (germline): SGHRS, YFSETQ. The CDR3 covers 14 residues. CDR3 region: CASSQQGQGETQYF. DNA of the CDR3: TGCGCCAGCAGCCAGCAGGGACAGGGAGAGACCCAGTACTTC. Supplemented by reference TRBV5-1 and TRBJ2-5, the full variable domain reads KAGVTQTPRYLIKTRGQQVTLSCSPISGHRSVSWYQQTPGQGLQFLFEYFSETQRNKGNFPGRFSGRQFSNSRSEMNVSTLELGDSALYLCASSQQGQGETQYFGPGTRLLVL.

The chain recombines TRBV6-2 or TRBV6-3 with TRBJ2-7; D is ambiguous. Trimming removed 0 bases at V and 6 bases at J, with 9 bases between. The CDR3 has 13 residues. The germline CDR1 and CDR2 sequences are MNHEY and SVGEGT. The CDR3 nucleotides read TGTGCCAGCAGTTACTCGGCAGGTGGCGAGCAGTACTTC. It encodes CASSYSAGGEQYF.

The chain carries TRBV6-2 or TRBV6-3 and TRBJ1-5; no clear D gene. Trimming took off 2 bases at V and 4 bases at J, with 9 bases between the two ends. This CDR3 comprises 14 residues. Germline V CDR1 and CDR2: MNHEY, SVGEGT. Here the CDR3 reads CASSYVGRNQPQHF. In DNA, the CDR3 is TGTGCCAGCAGTTACGTAGGGAGAAATCAGCCCCAGCATTTT.

The J gene is TRBJ2-2, the V gene TRBV19, with 9 bases aligning to TRBD2. The CDR3 is made up of 16 amino acids. CDR1 LNHDA and CDR2 SQIVND come from the germline V gene (reference sequence). J gave up 4 bases and V 7 bases, and 10 bases lay outside the gene matches. CDR3 DNA: TGTGCCAGTACCCCCCGGGGCGGGGGGGCCACCGGGGAGCTGTTTTTT. It yields the protein CASTPRGGGATGELFF.

J is TRBJ2-2 and V is TRBV7-2, with unresolved D. V was cut by 1 base and J by 4 bases, with 10 bases left in between. CDR3 size: 15 residues. Germline values: CDR1 SGHTA, CDR2 FQGNSA. The chain's CDR3 is CASSLGSLTTGELFF. The CDR3 DNA follows: TGTGCCAGCAGCTTAGGGTCCCTAACCACCGGGGAGCTGTTTTTT.

This clone appeared once. This sequence joins TRBV27 and TRBJ2-5; D not resolved. Germline-derived CDR1 and CDR2 are MNHEY and SMNVEV (reference sequence). The V end was cut by 0 bases, the J end by 5 bases, with 7 bases between. This CDR3 is 13 amino acids long. CDR3 sequence (DNA): TGTGCCAGCAGTTTATCCGGGTACGAGACCCAGTACTTC. As protein: CASSLSGYETQYF.

The chain links TRBV28 to TRBJ1-1; D remains unclear. This CDR3 has 17 residues. The germline V gene has CDR1 MDHEN and CDR2 SYDVKM. Trimming removed 5 bases from V and 4 bases from J, with 23 bases in between. CDR3 residues: CASSTRLARRYRTEAFF. In nucleotides, the CDR3 is TGTGCCAGCAGTACCCGATTGGCCCGGAGATATCGCACTGAAGCTTTCTTT.

The chain joins TRBV27 to TRBJ1-5; D may be TRBD1 (5 bases). CDR1 and CDR2 from the germline V gene are MNHEY and SMNVEV (reference sequence). The CDR3 extends over 15 amino acids. The germline V and J ends were trimmed by 5 bases and 3 bases, with 14 bases remaining between them. The CDR3 DNA reads as TGTGCCAGCAGTCCTTCCAGGGCCCCCAATCAGCCCCAGCATTTT. It translates to CASSPSRAPNQPQHF.

DNA of the CDR3: TGCAGTGCTAGAGAAATGAGGCTCGACACCTTC. Its protein product is CSAREMRLDTF. J is TRBJ1-2 and V is TRBV20-1; D is ambiguous. Germline CDR1 reads DFQATT; CDR2 reads SNEGSKA (reference sequence). Trimming stripped 0 bases from V and 12 bases from J, with 11 bases between. CDR3 length equals 11 residues.

This chain links TRBV19 with TRBJ1-6, with 9 bases identical to TRBD1. V dropped 6 bases and J dropped 10; count of bases not matched to a gene: 10. CDR3 size: 15 residues. Germline CDR1 and CDR2: LNHDA and SQIVND (reference sequence). The CDR3 loop reads CASSPRDREGSPLHF. In DNA form, the CDR3 reads TGTGCCAGTAGCCCCCGGGACAGGGAGGGCTCACCCCTCCACTTT.

V usage is TRBV7-6 and J usage is TRBJ1-1, with D perhaps matching TRBD1 (6 bases). Germline assignment: CDR1 SGHVS and CDR2 FNYEAQ. The CDR3 runs to 14 residues. Trimming removed 5 bases at V and 7 bases at J, with 17 bases between. The CDR3 DNA is TGTGCCAGCAGCAGAGGGGGGAGGGCTGATGAAGCTTTCTTT. Amino acid sequence: CASSRGGRADEAFF.

This clone is a singleton in its sample. The CDR3, as DNA: TGTGCCAGTAGTATAGTACCGGGGAGGAACACTGAAGCTTTCTTT. Translated: CASSIVPGRNTEAFF. The chain links TRBV19 to TRBJ1-1; no firm D call. With 1 base removed from V and 1 base from J, the gap between germline ends came to 10 bases. CDR3 length equals 15 residues. CDR1 and CDR2 from the germline V gene are LNHDA and SQIVND (reference sequence). Looking up the rest from reference TRBV19 and TRBJ1-1 gives the full variable domain: DGGITQSPKYLFRKEGQNVTLSCEQNLNHDAMYWYRQDPGQGLRLIYYSQIVNDFQKGDIAEGYSVSREKKESFPLTVTSAQKNPTAFYLCASSIVPGRNTEAFFGQGTRLTVV.

The chain joins TRBV7-2 to TRBJ1-5; the D is unclear. The CDR3 runs to 13 residues. V was pared by 1 base and J by 5 bases, with 6 bases between. Looked up from germline, CDR1 is SGHTA and CDR2 is FQGNSA. DNA for the CDR3: TGTGCCAGCAGCTTAGTGAGCGATCAGCCCCAGCATTTT. It yields the protein CASSLVSDQPQHF.

This clone was detected once. The V call is TRBV19, the J call TRBJ1-2; D unresolved. The CDR3 loop spans 15 amino acids. V was clipped by 6 bases and J by 2 bases, with 16 bases between them. Per the germline V gene, CDR1 is LNHDA and CDR2 is SQIVND (reference sequence). CDR3 nucleotide sequence: TGTGCCAGTAGAGGCGGAGGCGGACTCAACTATGGCTACACCTTC. The encoded protein is CASRGGGGLNYGYTF.

The rearrangement links TRBV5-4 to TRBJ2-5; possibly TRBD2 for D (7 bases). CDR1 is SGHNT, CDR2 YYREEE, per germline (reference sequence). The length of the CDR3 is 14 residues. The germline V and J ends were trimmed by 2 bases and 4 bases, with 12 bases remaining between them. CDR3 protein: CASSFGGLGETQYF. The CDR3 DNA sequence: TGTGCCAGCAGCTTCGGGGGGCTGGGAGAGACCCAGTACTTC.

The chain links TRBV28 to TRBJ1-2, with D possibly TRBD1 on 5 matching bases. This CDR3 is built from 12 residues. CDR1 and CDR2 from the germline V gene are MDHEN and SYDVKM. V lost 7 bases and J lost 7, with 13 bases in between. CDR3 protein: CASTEGGAGYTF. DNA of the CDR3: TGTGCCAGCACCGAAGGAGGGGCTGGCTACACCTTC.

V gene TRBV4-1 combines with J gene TRBJ2-1; 11 bases map to TRBD1. This CDR3 is built from 15 residues. The V and J ends lost 4 bases and 5 bases, in that order; junction bases with no gene match: 4. Germline values: CDR1 MGHRA, CDR2 YSYEKL. The CDR3 DNA sequence: TGCGCCAGCAGCCCGGACAGGGGGCACGACAATGAGCAGTTCTTC. It encodes CASSPDRGHDNEQFF.

This sequence joins TRBV7-3 and TRBJ2-6; 9 bases are a match to TRBD1. Germline V lookup: CDR1 SGHTA, CDR2 FQGTGA. The CDR3 consists of 16 residues. V lost 1 base to trimming and J lost 13 bases; unmatched junction nucleotides: 11. The CDR3, as DNA: TGTGCCAGCAGCTTAAAAGGACAGGGGTATCCGGAAGTCCTGACTTTC. Translation gives CASSLKGQGYPEVLTF.